The entry below describes one T cell receptor beta chain. Its binding antigen is unknown. No base quality information exists; no much larger clone differs at one position. CDR1 is given as LNHDA and CDR2 as SQIVND, both from the germline V gene (reference sequence). V and J lose 5 bases and 3 bases, and a span of 14 bases separates them. The CDR3, cysteine through phenylalanine, is 14 amino acids long. CDR3 DNA is the only sequence kept; it has 42 bases, read in frame from the first base. The library was produced with the immunoSEQ multiplex PCR assay. What TCRdb holds here is the immuneACCESS table cut down to in-frame rearrangements. Part of the clones is not present; checked against another copy, under half of the missing clones reflect an unresolved V gene, and the others are unexplained. The sample table contains roughly 120,000 clones; only one count was recorded for 70% to 90% of them. The ten largest make up roughly 3.2% of the sample.

This record belongs to a study of control samples from healthy donors and cancer patients (TCRdb year 2020). Sequenced sample: blood. Recombination linked TRBV19 to TRBJ2-7; no D gene call is confident. The TCR was taken from a man aged 50-59 years in good health. The CDR3 reads CASSVQTKGYEQYF. At the DNA level, the sequence is TGTGCCAGTAGTGTACAGACAAAGGGCTACGAGCAGTACTTC.